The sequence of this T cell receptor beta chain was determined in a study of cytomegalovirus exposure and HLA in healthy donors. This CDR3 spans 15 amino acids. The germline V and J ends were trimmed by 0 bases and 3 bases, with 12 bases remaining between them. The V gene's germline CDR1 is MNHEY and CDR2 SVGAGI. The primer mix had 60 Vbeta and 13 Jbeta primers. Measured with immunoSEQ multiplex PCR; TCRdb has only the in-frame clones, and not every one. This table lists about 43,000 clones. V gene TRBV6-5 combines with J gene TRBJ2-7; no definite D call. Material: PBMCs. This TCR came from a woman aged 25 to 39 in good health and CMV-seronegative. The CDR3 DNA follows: TGTGCCAGCAGTTACTCGACCCAGGCAGGCTACGAGCAGTACTTC. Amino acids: CASSYSTQAGYEQYF.